This T cell receptor (beta chain) was documented in a study of cytomegalovirus exposure and HLA in healthy donors. This clone was picked up one time. The antigen is not known. CDR3 length equals 16 residues. The V segment lost 0 bases and the J segment 6 bases; nucleotides outside the gene matches: 7. Germline CDR1 SGHRS, CDR2 YFSETQ. For this donor, CMV serostatus was not recorded. Primers for the PCR totalled 60 Vbeta and 13 Jbeta. Authors' data handling: Roughly 81 million unique TCR beta chains, 9.5 million to 14 million shared, were counted in a later analysis. This table comes from immunoSEQ multiplex PCR, and its TCRdb copy is limited to in-frame clones, with some not included. Clone size and V and J calls were adopted from that table, with D and trimming inferred from the DNA. The table includes about 130,000 clones, over 50% detected once. Points from the study as a whole: A later analysis reportedly identified an Asian-associated ancestry cluster as carrying fewer N-insertions than the roughly 670-donor mean.

This sequence originates from a human donor in good health. Sequencing used PBMCs. The V gene is TRBV5-1, the J gene TRBJ2-7, with TRBD2 matching over 12 bases. CDR3 DNA: TGCGCCAGCAGCTTGGCCGGACTAGCGGGAACGGGCGAGCAGTACTTC. Translated, it gives CASSLAGLAGTGEQYF.